This T cell receptor (beta chain) comes out of a study of metastatic and nonmetastatic thyroid tumors. CDR3 length: 15 residues. V was shortened by 3 bases and J by 7 bases, with 19 bases between the two germline ends. Germline values: CDR1 SGDLS, CDR2 YYNGEE. Prior to thyroid surgery, none of the patients had received any treatment. MiXCR re-clonotyped the PCR reads for TCRdb. Counted here are approximately 82,000 clones, 9.5% to 15% occurring once; the ten biggest clones make up approximately 10%. This clone was detected ten times or more. Sequencing used tumor tissue. The chain couples TRBV9 to TRBJ1-2; D not resolved. This clonotype was obtained from a female donor with papillary thyroid cancer or a benign thyroid nodule (not recorded which). Some clones in this sample may be carry-over from other donors' samples. The CDR3 bases are TGTGCCAGCAGCGCCCTGGCAGCAATACAAGGTGGCTACACCTTC. Protein: CASSALAAIQGGYTF.